Sequencing of this T cell receptor (beta chain) was carried out in a study of metastatic and nonmetastatic thyroid tumors (TCRdb year 2020). Study-wide context: Repertoires from peripheral blood and from tumor or nodule tissue samples of malignant and benign thyroid patients were compared. Broader findings and caveats from the paper: In both blood and tumor samples, TCR beta diversity was reported to be significantly higher in malignant tumors than in benign nodules.

This clone came up many times. It lacks a known antigen. The record has no base qualities; no much larger clone is one base away. Libraries were made using PCR. Sequencing instrument: Illumina HiSeq 4000. High-throughput sequencing was used to profile the CDR3 region of the TCR beta-chain in every patient. Per the source publication's procedure: Drawing on CDR3 differences between clinicopathological groups, the researchers built a classifier meant to tell apart patients with distant-metastatic papillary thyroid cancer. To measure repertoire diversity the researchers used the Shannon index, while the Morisita-Horn index served to gauge how similar the tumor and blood repertoires were. Through fastp at Q25 and MiXCR, TCRdb rebuilt clones from the public reads, retaining in-frame beta chains. These V and J calls originate from TCRdb's pipeline instead of the authors' own analysis. Across this sample there are about 27,000 clones, with about 15% seen only once. Of the sample, around 14% falls within the top ten clones.

No patient had received any treatment before thyroid surgery. Using T-cell receptor beta sequencing, the researchers looked back retrospectively at clinical samples from patients, gathered between about 2011 and 2019. The CDR1 and CDR2 encoded by the germline V gene are KGHDR and SFDVKD. The CDR3 covers 15 residues, taking in both the cysteine and the phenylalanine. Just CDR3 DNA is preserved here, 45 bases in frame from base 1. V ends up 3 bases short and J 5 bases short, with an unmatched junction base count of 5. Sequencing was carried out using blood. The rearranged chain carries TRBV24-1 and TRBJ2-1; 8 bases in the junction line up with TRBD1. The sequence derives from a male donor with papillary thyroid cancer or a benign thyroid nodule (not recorded which). Some clones in this sample may be carry-over from other donors' samples. The nucleotides are TGTGCCACCAGTGATACCGGGACAGGCCACAATGAGCAGTTCTTC. Protein translation: CATSDTGTGHNEQFF.